This record covers a single T cell receptor (beta chain). This clonotype was seen a handful of times. Its recognized antigen is unknown. There are no base qualities to consult, and no much larger clone falls within one base. The CDR3 holds 14 amino acids from the cysteine to the valine. Solely the CDR3 DNA is kept, with 42 bases framed from the first base. V is pared back by 0 bases and J by 5 bases, with 11 bases lying between the germline termini. Based on the germline V gene, the CDR1 and CDR2 sequences are MNHEY and SVGEGT. This specimen comes from a study of T-cell memory formation after mild COVID-19 (dated by TCRdb to the early 2020s). For the wider study: TCR sequence clusters from the two donors were found to be largely donor specific. Longitudinal TCRalpha and TCRbeta repertoire sequencing tracked T-cell clones expanding and contracting after mild COVID-19 in a couple of donors. Two young, previously healthy adult volunteers made up the cohort, one male and one female.

PBMCs were isolated by Ficoll-Paque density gradient centrifugation. Instrument used: Illumina NovaSeq 6000. TCRalpha and TCRbeta cDNA libraries were built by 5'RACE with constant-segment primers, adding sample barcodes and unique molecular identifiers. Trizol reagent was used to extract RNA from every sample. The libraries were amplified in two PCR steps, and the second step added a second sample barcode and Illumina TruSeq adapters. Sequencing of the libraries was done on an Illumina NovaSeq, producing 2 x 150 bp paired-end reads. On the study's bioinformatics: The reads were demultiplexed and collapsed into UMI-guided consensus sequences using migec v1.2.7. With mixcr v2.1.11, UMI consensuses were aligned to TRA and TRB V and J templates and assembled into clonotypes. Clonotypes were classified as expanded or contracted when called significant by both edgeR and NoisET, with noise models trained on biological replicates. For edgeR calls, a false discovery rate-adjusted p below 0.01 and a log2 fold-change threshold of 1 were applied. PCA with hierarchical clustering of max-normalized trajectories of the 1000 most abundant clonotypes was used as exploratory dynamics analysis. The CD4 or CD8 phenotype of responding clones was assigned using the separately sequenced CD4+ and CD8+ repertoires. Using fastp trimming at Q25 and MiXCR clonotype assembly, TCRdb reanalyzed the public sequencing data and kept in-frame beta chains. Records with the same CDR3 protein are collapsed into one entry carrying the most frequent genes and DNA. The V and J calls were not made by the authors but by TCRdb's processing. For this sample the table gives around 340,000 distinct CDR3 sequences, of which roughly an eighth were detected only once. Approximately 22% of the sample rests with the top ten.

Results the study describes overall, beyond this receptor: Contracting CD4+ clones turned up mainly in the CM and EM memory subsets, whereas EMRA was where CD8+ clones were enriched. Some responding clones were detected in pre-infection memory, which suggested that pre-existing cross-reactive memory T cells had joined the SARS-CoV-2 response. From day 15 to 85, contracting clones showed balanced CD4/CD8 phenotypes, whereas a second wave of clones that expanded from day 15 to 37 leaned towards CD4+. SARS-CoV-2 specificity of the second-wave clones peaking on day 37 was not confirmed. Only a couple of mild cases were covered in the study, and larger cohorts including severe cases with pre-infection samples were considered necessary.

This clonotype was sampled from a man between 18 and 29 years old who had mild COVID-19 (a few samples of this study predate the infection). The sample titles of this study are shuffled in the database, so cell type and time point are left out; the donor was told from shared clones. This chain joins TRBV6-2 or TRBV6-3 to TRBJ2-7; perhaps TRBD2 is the D gene, with 6 bases matching. Sequences were obtained from PBMCs or a T cell subset sorted from them (not recorded which). The DNA sequence reads TGTGCCAGCAGTTACTCGGGGGAGGCCCACGAGCAGTACGTC. Translated, it gives CASSYSGEAHEQYV.